Listed below are T cell receptor beta chains from one sample, sequenced in a study of PD-L1 blockade in urothelial cancer. Libraries were prepared by immunoSEQ multiplex PCR; TCRdb keeps only in-frame clonotypes and omits some of them. The table includes tens of thousands of clones, more than 70% detected once. Here the sequenced sample was PBMCs, taken around atezolizumab (anti-PD-L1) treatment. All receptors come from a man aged 60-69 years with urothelial cancer. Each CDR3 is given with its conserved first and last residue. A D gene is named only where the DNA matches it firmly. Clone size is shown for a subset of rows, as once, few, many or a class of expanded clone.

>TRBV11-2|TRBJ2-7|TRBD2|few
TGTGCCAGCAGCTTAGTGAACGGGAGGGCCCTCGAGCAGTACTTC
CASSLVNGRALEQYF
>TRBV21-1|TRBJ2-7|NA|NA
TGTGCCAGCAGCAACTGGTCCGTAAAGAGCGTTGAACCCTACGAGCAGTACTTC
CASSNWSVKSVEPYEQYF
>TRBV27|TRBJ1-2|NA|NA
TGTGCCAGCAGACCCGGGCAGGGAATATCGGATGGCTACACCTTC
CASRPGQGISDGYTF
>TRBV6-5|TRBJ2-2|NA|NA
TGTGCCAGCAGTTACTCGCAGGGGCGCTTCGGGGAGCTGTTTTTT
CASSYSQGRFGELFF
>TRBV27|TRBJ2-1|NA|NA
TGTGCCAGCAGTTTTAACAGGGATTTCTACAATGAGCAGTTCTTC
CASSFNRDFYNEQFF
>TRBV11-2|TRBJ2-1|NA|NA
TGTGCCAGCAGCTTAGGGAGGCACGGTGAGCAGTTCTTC
CASSLGRHGEQFF
>TRBV13|TRBJ2-1|TRBD2|NA
TGTGCCAGCAGCTTAACTAGCGGGAGTCCCTACAATGAGCAGTTCTTC
CASSLTSGSPYNEQFF
>TRBV18|TRBJ2-5|TRBD1|NA
TGTGCCAGCTCACCGGGACAGGCCTTAGAGACCCAGTACTTC
CASSPGQALETQYF
>TRBV13|TRBJ2-1|TRBD2|NA
TGTGCCAGCAGCTCGGGACTAGCGGGAGGGCAAGGCAATGAGCAGTTCTTC
CASSSGLAGGQGNEQFF
>TRBV30|TRBJ1-6|TRBD1|NA
TGTGCCTGGAACAGGGGGCTAAATTCACCCCTCCACTTT
CAWNRGLNSPLHF
>TRBV7-9|TRBJ2-5|NA|NA
TGTGCCAGCAGCTTATGGCCCAGGGGGGAAGAGACCCAGTACTTC
CASSLWPRGEETQYF
>TRBV7-9|TRBJ2-3|TRBD2|NA
TGTGCCAGCAGCCCCAGCGGGAGGGCCCCGGGGTTAGTAGATACGCAGTATTTT
CASSPSGRAPGLVDTQYF